Below, 11 T cell receptor beta chains from the same sample are listed, as sequenced in a study of tumor and adjacent non-tumor tissue in lung cancer. A modified ARM-PCR protocol with three rounds of nested PCR amplified TCRbeta. TCRdb reprocessed the multiplex PCR reads with MiXCR, giving one entry per CDR3 protein. The sample consists of tens of thousands of distinct CDR3 sequences, roughly 80% of them appearing once. This sample's RNA came from whole unsorted tissue. The sequenced sample was lung tumor tissue. The receptors come from a woman aged 45-65 years with non-small cell lung cancer.

Turning to this clonotype: At one end the junction does not follow the germline gene, possibly because of a read error. This rearrangement joins TRBV10-1 to TRBJ2-2; D gene uncertain. Germline values: CDR1 WNHNN, CDR2 SYGVQD (reference sequence). The CDR3 totals 13 residues. Written as DNA, the CDR3 is TGCGCTAGCAGTGCCAGTATTACCCGGGAGCTGTTTTTT. This encodes CASSASITRELFF.

This clonotype is medium-sized. V and J are TRBV6-5 and TRBJ2-5, with TRBD2 as a possible D gene (6 bases). V lost 6 bases to trimming and J lost 3 bases, with 11 bases between them. Germline-derived CDR1 and CDR2 are MNHEY and SVGAGI. This CDR3 is built from 13 residues. The CDR3 loop reads CASRISGKETQYF. Written as DNA, the CDR3 is TGTGCCAGCAGGATTAGCGGTAAAGAGACCCAGTACTTC.

This clonotype was observed many times. The rearrangement uses TRBV6-9 and TRBJ2-5; D gene uncertain. CDR1 is MNHGY, CDR2 SVAAGI, per germline. V was clipped by 0 bases and J by 4 bases, with 18 bases between them. This CDR3 is 17 amino acids long. CDR3 nucleotide sequence: TGTGCCAGCAGTTATTCTGTGTGTTGTGGCTCGGGAGAGACCCAGTACTTC. Its protein is CASSYSVCCGSGETQYF.

Concerning this clonotype itself: It may be a read error: a sequence one base away is much more abundant. The CDR3 bases are TGTGCCTGGAATACGGGCTCGAACACCATATATTTT. This translates into CAWNTGSNTIYF. The chain carries TRBV30 and TRBJ1-3; no reliable D call. Germline-derived CDR1 and CDR2 are GTSNPN and SVGIG (reference sequence). This CDR3 has 12 residues. With 4 bases removed from V and 7 bases from J, the gap between germline ends came to 11 bases.

Remarks on this clonotype: The CDR3 carries no conserved terminal phenylalanine or tryptophan, so it likely arises from a read error. This chain links TRBV10-3 with TRBJ2-1, with 7 bases fitting TRBD1. CDR1 and CDR2 from the germline V gene are ENHRY and SYGVKD. This CDR3 is built from 14 residues. The CDR3 is CVISVGTGALEQFL. CDR3 DNA: TGTGTCATCAGTGTTGGAACAGGGGCGCTTGAGCAGTTCCTC.

V gene TRBV24-1 combines with J gene TRBJ2-3; 7 bases map to TRBD1. Unmatched junction bases numbered 3, after V lost 1 base and J lost 3 bases. Looked up from germline, CDR1 is KGHDR and CDR2 is SFDVKD. The length of the CDR3 is 15 residues. The CDR3 nucleotides are TGTGCCACCAGTGATTTCCGGGACAGTACAGATACGCAGTATTTT. Protein: CATSDFRDSTDTQYF.

Notes on this clonotype: This sequence may be a read error, since a much larger clone differs from it by one base. The CDR3 ends on some other residue instead of the conserved phenylalanine or tryptophan, so this is likely a read error. V and J are TRBV6-5 and TRBJ1-1; TRBD1 agrees at 7 bases. The length of the CDR3 is 13 residues. Germline CDR1 is MNHEY and CDR2 is SVGAGI. The CDR3 DNA reads TGTGCCGGCAGTAGGGGGCGAGGCACTGAAGCTTTCTTA. It is translated as CAGSRGRGTEAFL.

A word on this clonotype: The conserved closing phenylalanine or tryptophan is absent in this CDR3, likely reflecting a read error. The CDR3 DNA reads TGCGCCAGCAGCGTACAGACAGGGTCGTCTGGGGCCAACATCCTGACTTTA. Protein product: CASSVQTGSSGANILTL. This chain links TRBV5-1 with TRBJ2-6; 7 bases fit TRBD1. CDR3 size: 17 residues. Germline V gene sequence: CDR1 SGHRS, CDR2 YFSETQ.

Concerning this clonotype: Compared with germline, one end of the junction differs, possibly owing to a read error. V and J are TRBV4-2 and TRBJ2-3, with D maybe TRBD1 (5 bases). CDR1 and CDR2 from the germline V gene are LGHNA and YNFKEQ. The CDR3 is made up of 13 amino acids. The CDR3 is CASSQVGPDTQYF. The CDR3, as DNA: TGTGCCAGCAGCCAAGTGGGGCCCGATACACAGTATTTT.

This clonotype occurred many times. This chain uses TRBV6-2 or TRBV6-3 with TRBJ2-5; D possibly matches TRBD1 or TRBD2 (6 bases each). In germline, CDR1 is MNHEY, CDR2 SVGEGT. V lost 6 bases and J 5 bases, leaving 13 bases between the germline ends. The CDR3 consists of 13 residues. The CDR3 DNA follows: TGTGCCAGCAGAAAGGGGGGCGCCGAGACCCAGTACTTC. Residues: CASRKGGAETQYF.

With respect to this clonotype: The CDR3 does not end in the conserved phenylalanine or tryptophan, so this is likely a read error. The DNA is left out, because the CDR3 cannot be placed on it with certainty; the CDR3 is given as TCRdb lists it. This chain links TRBV11-2 with TRBJ2-1; whether TRBD2, the table's D call, matches the DNA was not checked. Inclusive of both ends, the CDR3 amounts to 16 amino acids. Per the germline V gene, CDR1 is SGHAT and CDR2 is FQNNGV. CDR3 sequence: CASSPGGLAGVGEQLL.